This T cell receptor beta chain is from a study of T cell responses to AZD1222 COVID-19 vaccine. Notes on this clone: The antigen is unknown.

TCRdb's table, derived via immunoSEQ multiplex PCR, lists solely in-frame clones and lacks some. The sample records 75,000 to 100,000 clones, 80% to 90% being singletons. Germline CDR1 SGDLS, CDR2 YYNGEE. CDR3 length equals 17 residues. V lost 3 bases and J lost 0, with 15 bases in between. Study results and caveats: Donors were mostly white British, more females; clonal diversity possibly underestimated.

This chain connects TRBV9 to TRBJ1-4; D unclear. The sample here was peripheral blood, taken on day 0 of AZD1222 vaccination. This receptor was identified in an adult in good health. DNA of the CDR3: TGTGCCAGCAGCGGAGGTCCTCAAGCCGCAACTAATGAAAAACTGTTTTTT. Translating gives CASSGGPQAATNEKLFF.